Sequencing of this TCR beta chain was carried out in a study of T cells after yellow fever vaccination. As for this clonotype: Its antigen remains unknown.

Points from the study as a whole: After the booster, approximately 96% of CD4 and more than 85% of CD8 primary-response clones were re-detected.

One entry per CDR3 protein, called by TCRdb with MiXCR from the 5' RACE reads. The data show under 600,000 distinct CDR3 sequences, just over 20% seen once. The TCR comes from a man younger than 35 who received the YFV17D yellow fever vaccine. The sample in question was PBMCs, obtained less than 25 days after the first yellow fever vaccination.

CDR3 sequence reads: CARGPGIIGELFF. CDR3 DNA sequence: TGTGCCAGGGGCCCGGGGATCATCGGGGAGCTGTTTTTT. The chain links TRBV5-3 to TRBJ2-2, with D possibly being TRBD2 (5 bases). TRBV5-3 is reported as an ORF; its role is uncertain. The CDR3 extends over 13 amino acids. Trimming removed 8 bases from V and 7 bases from J, with 15 bases in between.